The 22 T cell receptor beta chains presented below share a single source sample, sequenced in a study of cytomegalovirus exposure and HLA in healthy donors. A multiplex PCR was run with 60 Vbeta primers and 13 Jbeta primers. Data came from immunoSEQ multiplex PCR; TCRdb stores just in-frame clones and leaves some out. The data hold about 90,000 clones, with roughly 66% observed a single time. Sequencing was done on a sample of PBMCs. The origin of the receptors is a man aged 25-45 years in good health and CMV-seronegative.

This clone was seen only a few times. This sequence joins TRBV7-6 and TRBJ2-5; 7 bases align to TRBD1. J was trimmed by 5 bases and V by 4 bases; bases with no gene match: 4. The CDR3 is made up of 13 amino acids. Per the germline V gene, CDR1 is SGHVS and CDR2 is FNYEAQ. For the CDR3, the DNA is TGTGCCAGCAGCTCCAGGGGGTTCGAGACCCAGTACTTC. As protein: CASSSRGFETQYF.

This clone was seen only once. V usage is TRBV5-4 and J usage is TRBJ1-2; D is undetermined. Germline V gives CDR1 SGHNT, CDR2 YYREEE (reference sequence). The CDR3 consists of 13 residues. Trimming removed 4 bases from V and 3 bases from J, with 10 bases in between. The chain's CDR3 is CASSLPTDYGYTF. The CDR3 bases are TGTGCCAGCAGCCTTCCAACGGACTATGGCTACACCTTC.

About this clone itself: One end of the junction fails to match germline, which may point to a read error. The V gene is TRBV4-1, the J gene TRBJ2-2; the match to TRBD2 covers 8 bases. This CDR3 has 16 residues. Per the germline V gene, CDR1 is MGHRA and CDR2 is YSYEKL. This CDR3 is CAGSQGATSATGELFF. The CDR3 DNA is TGCGCCGGCAGCCAGGGAGCGACTAGCGCCACCGGGGAGCTGTTTTTT.

The genes are TRBV2 and TRBJ1-5; 10 bases match TRBD1. After removal of 8 bases from V and 5 bases from J, the junction contained 3 bases not matched to a gene. The CDR3 spans 13 residues. CDR1 and CDR2 (germline): SNHLY, FYNNEI. CDR3 amino acids: CASEGQGDQPQHF. In DNA, the CDR3 is TGTGCCAGCGAAGGACAGGGGGATCAGCCCCAGCATTTT.

The gene calls are TRBV7-7 and TRBJ2-1, with 10 bases fitting TRBD2. J was trimmed by 3 bases and V by 5 bases; bases with no gene match: 7. Germline V gene lookup returns CDR1 SSHAT and CDR2 FNYEAQ (reference sequence). This CDR3 is built from 16 residues. For the CDR3, the DNA is TGTGCCAGCAGCCTTGGACTAGCGGAGAACTACAATGAGCAGTTCTTC. Its translation: CASSLGLAENYNEQFF.

The chain couples TRBV2 to TRBJ2-7; possibly TRBD1 for D (7 bases). V lost 7 bases, J lost 0 bases, and 16 bases lay in between. The CDR3 is 15 amino acids. Germline CDR1 and CDR2: SNHLY and FYNNEI. In DNA, the CDR3 is TGTGCCAGCACAGGGGGGAAGGAAAGCTCCTACGAGCAGTACTTC. It codes for CASTGGKESSYEQYF.

This sequence joins TRBV6-5 and TRBJ1-1; D unresolved. The CDR3 has 15 amino acids. Germline CDR1 reads MNHEY; CDR2 reads SVGAGI. The V and J ends lost 3 bases and 1 base respectively, with 12 bases between them. CDR3 bases: TGTGCCAGCAGTTATAGAGAGGGTTCGAACACTGAAGCTTTCTTT. The encoded protein is CASSYREGSNTEAFF.

V is TRBV5-1 and J is TRBJ2-3, with 11 bases lining up with TRBD2. V gave up 7 bases and J gave up 0 bases; unmatched junction bases: 7. The CDR3 extends over 16 amino acids. Germline-derived CDR1 and CDR2 are SGHRS and YFSETQ. The CDR3 region is CASGDPSGGSTDTQYF. DNA of the CDR3: TGCGCCAGCGGCGATCCTAGCGGGGGGAGCACAGATACGCAGTATTTT.

This chain joins TRBV27 and TRBJ1-1; possible D gene TRBD1, 5 bases. V lost 6 bases and J 3 bases, leaving 14 bases between the germline ends. Germline CDR1 and CDR2: MNHEY and SMNVEV (reference sequence). This CDR3 is 14 amino acids long. The CDR3: CASRDQQVYTEAFF. Written as DNA, the CDR3 is TGTGCCAGCAGGGATCAACAGGTTTACACTGAAGCTTTCTTT.

This chain connects TRBV28 to TRBJ1-5, with 7 bases lining up with TRBD1. Per germline, CDR1 MDHEN and CDR2 SYDVKM. Trimming cost V 7 bases and J 2 bases; bases outside gene matches: 8. CDR3 length: 15 residues. The CDR3 nucleotides read TGTGCCAGCATAACAGGGGCCCGAGGCAATCAGCCCCAGCATTTT. Translated: CASITGARGNQPQHF.

The chain uses TRBV6-1 and TRBJ2-7; 10 nucleotides align to TRBD1. Germline assignment: CDR1 MNHNS and CDR2 SASEGT. The CDR3 length is 14 residues. The V gene end was trimmed by 4 bases and the J gene end by 2 bases; junction bases not matched to a gene: 2. The CDR3 sequence is CASSVGTGAYEQYF. The CDR3 bases are TGTGCCAGCAGTGTTGGGACAGGGGCCTACGAGCAGTACTTC.

The chain carries TRBV29-1 and TRBJ1-1; a weak D match, TRBD1 (5 bases). Germline V gene data show CDR1 as SQVTM and CDR2 as ANQGSEA. The CDR3 consists of 12 residues. With 1 base removed from V and 10 bases from J, the gap between germline ends came to 13 bases. The CDR3 region has the DNA TGCAGCGTTGAAGTGGCCATCCAGGGAGCTTTCTTT. The encoded protein is CSVEVAIQGAFF.

The chain employs TRBV7-8 and TRBJ2-1, with a tentative D call TRBD2 (5 bases). V was pared by 4 bases and J by 0 bases, with 10 bases between. CDR1 and CDR2 (germline): SGHVS, FQNEAQ. The CDR3 contains 15 residues. Here the CDR3 DNA reads TGTGCCAGCAGCTCGAGGGCGGACTCCTACAATGAGCAGTTCTTC. It specifies CASSSRADSYNEQFF.

This sequence joins TRBV7-9 and TRBJ2-3; the D gene is possibly TRBD1 (5 bases). Trimming removed 0 bases at V and 2 bases at J, with 9 bases between. The germline gives CDR1 SEHNR, CDR2 FQNEAQ (reference sequence). The CDR3 is 15 residues long. The CDR3 sequence: CASSLATAYTDTQYF. The DNA for the CDR3 is TGTGCCAGCAGCTTAGCGACAGCCTACACAGATACGCAGTATTTT.

This chain connects TRBV27 to TRBJ1-1; D is ambiguous. The germline V gene encodes CDR1 MNHEY and CDR2 SMNVEV (reference sequence). The V end lost 2 bases, the J end lost 0 bases, and 10 bases lay between the germline ends. This CDR3 is 15 amino acids long. DNA for the CDR3: TGTGCCAGCAGTTTAAAGTACGACATGAACACTGAAGCTTTCTTT. The encoded protein is CASSLKYDMNTEAFF.

This chain links TRBV9 with TRBJ2-7; D remains ambiguous. The length of the CDR3 is 13 residues. Germline V gives CDR1 SGDLS, CDR2 YYNGEE. Trimming left V 0 bases short and J 4 bases short, with 8 bases between. Here the CDR3 reads CASSVDRAYEQYF. DNA for the CDR3: TGTGCCAGCAGCGTAGATCGAGCATACGAGCAGTACTTC.

The chain is built from TRBV7-6 and TRBJ1-1, with TRBD1 matching 8 bases. Germline V CDR1 and CDR2: SGHVS, FNYEAQ. V trimming: 4 bases; J trimming: 2 bases; junction bases outside the gene matches: 6. The CDR3 sequence is 15 residues long. The CDR3: CASSSSTGDNTEAFF. DNA of the CDR3: TGTGCCAGCAGCTCCTCGACAGGGGACAACACTGAAGCTTTCTTT. The entire variable domain, with the rest obtained from reference TRBV7-6 and TRBJ1-1, is as follows: GAGVSQSPRYKVTKRGQDVALRCDPISGHVSLYWYRQALGQGPEFLTYFNYEAQQDKSGLPNDRFSAERPEGSISTLTIQRTEQRDSAMYRCASSSSTGDNTEAFFGQGTRLTVV.

V usage is TRBV10-1 and J usage is TRBJ1-4, with TRBD1 matching 8 bases. Germline trimming cut 4 bases from V and 2 bases from J; bases unmatched to any gene: 0. Germline CDR1 and CDR2: WNHNN and SYGVQD (reference sequence). The length of the CDR3 is 14 residues. DNA of the CDR3: TGCGCCAGCAGTGCAGGGGGCACTAATGAAAAACTGTTTTTT. Its protein product is CASSAGGTNEKLFF.

V usage is TRBV28 and J usage is TRBJ2-4, with TRBD1 as a possible D gene (6 bases). CDR1 is MDHEN, CDR2 SYDVKM, per germline. The ends were cut back, 2 bases at V and 5 bases at J, with 10 bases in the middle. The CDR3 totals 14 residues. The CDR3 bases are TGTGCCAGCAGTTTAACAGGGTTCCAAAACATTCAGTACTTC. Its protein product is CASSLTGFQNIQYF.

This clone was found a few times. The chain has TRBV19 and TRBJ2-1; 7 bases are shared with TRBD2. The V gene end was trimmed by 3 bases and the J gene end by 0 bases; junction bases not matched to a gene: 5. Germline assignment: CDR1 LNHDA and CDR2 SQIVND (reference sequence). This CDR3 contains 16 residues. The CDR3 reads CASSIIAGTSYNEQFF. Here the CDR3 DNA reads TGTGCCAGTAGTATCATAGCGGGCACCTCCTACAATGAGCAGTTCTTC.

The CDR3 spells CASSVAGGFYNEQFF. The CDR3 bases are TGTGCCAGCAGCGTAGCGGGGGGATTCTACAATGAGCAGTTCTTC. The genes are TRBV9 and TRBJ2-1, with 7 bases that match TRBD2. With V trimmed by 0 bases and J by 3 bases, 3 bases remained unmatched. Germline values: CDR1 SGDLS, CDR2 YYNGEE. There are 15 residues in the CDR3.

The chain recombines TRBV10-3 with TRBJ2-5; 7 nucleotides line up with TRBD1. TRBJ2-7 explains the end of the DNA better; the J call may be wrong. The CDR3 is 13 amino acids. Germline-derived CDR1 and CDR2 are ENHRY and SYGVKD. CDR3 loop: CAISTGTVYEQYF. The DNA of the CDR3 is TGTGCCATCAGCACAGGGACAGTCTACGAGCAGTACTTC.